These 10 T cell receptor beta chains originate from one sample sequenced in a study of T cells after yellow fever vaccination. One entry per CDR3 protein, called by TCRdb with MiXCR from the 5' RACE reads. The top ten clones hold approximately 2.7% of a sample with 120,000 or so distinct CDR3 sequences, 7.2% of them seen once. The sequencing used CD4+ T cells sorted from PBMCs, collected about 41 days after the first yellow fever vaccination. Receptors were obtained from a man younger than 35 who received the YFV17D yellow fever vaccine.

This clonotype was detected a few times. This sequence joins TRBV5-1 and TRBJ2-3, with 10 bases that match TRBD1. After removal of 5 bases from V and 5 bases from J, the junction contained 11 bases not matched to a gene. Germline CDR1 and CDR2: SGHRS and YFSETQ. The CDR3 covers 16 residues. This chain's CDR3 is CASSPPGQGLVDTQYF. CDR3 nucleotides: TGCGCCAGCAGTCCGCCGGGACAGGGGCTAGTAGATACGCAGTATTTT.

Ten or more counts support this clonotype. The genes are TRBV7-2 and TRBJ2-5, with a tentative D call TRBD2 (7 bases). CDR1 is SGHTA, CDR2 FQGNSA, per germline. The length of the CDR3 is 14 residues. Deletions cut 5 bases from V and 1 base from J, with 11 bases between. CDR3 sequence reads: CASSAAGAQETQYF. The CDR3 bases are TGTGCCAGCAGCGCCGCGGGGGCCCAAGAGACCCAGTACTTC. Complete variable domain (other parts from reference TRBV7-2 and TRBJ2-5): GAGVSQSPSNKVTEKGKDVELRCDPISGHTALYWYRQSLGQGLEFLIYFQGNSAPDKSGLPSDRFSAERTGGSVSTLTIQRTQQEDSAVYLCASSAAGAQETQYFGPGTRLLVL.

This clonotype has at least ten counts. The genes are TRBV20-1 and TRBJ2-7; the match to TRBD2 covers 14 bases. Trimming took 1 base from V and 6 from J; bases not matched to a gene: 8. This CDR3 contains 16 residues. The germline V gene encodes CDR1 DFQATT and CDR2 SNEGSKA (reference sequence). The CDR3 DNA is TGCAGTGCTAGAGCGCGACTAGCGGGGGGGCGGGGCGAGCAGTACTTC. Its protein product is CSARARLAGGRGEQYF.

This chain connects TRBV5-1 to TRBJ2-1; D may be TRBD2 (6 bases). CDR3 length equals 16 residues. CDR1 is SGHRS, CDR2 YFSETQ, per germline. Trimming cost V 6 bases and J 4 bases, with 20 bases left between them. CDR3 in amino acids: CASIDAVAGRYNEQFF. DNA for the CDR3: TGCGCCAGCATCGATGCGGTAGCAGGGAGGTACAATGAGCAGTTCTTC. The full variable domain, completed using reference TRBV5-1 and TRBJ2-1, is KAGVTQTPRYLIKTRGQQVTLSCSPISGHRSVSWYQQTPGQGLQFLFEYFSETQRNKGNFPGRFSGRQFSNSRSEMNVSTLELGDSALYLCASIDAVAGRYNEQFFGPGTRLTVL.

This clonotype was detected ten times or more. This chain's CDR3 is CASSSGTAGGYTF. The CDR3 coding sequence is TGTGCCAGCAGTTCCGGGACAGCGGGTGGCTACACCTTC. The chain combines TRBV2 with TRBJ1-2, with TRBD1 identical over 7 bases. J was trimmed by 7 bases and V by 5 bases; bases with no gene match: 7. Germline CDR1 reads SNHLY; CDR2 reads FYNNEI. The CDR3 covers 13 residues.

This clonotype occurred a few times. Here the CDR3 reads CASSPYTGGTYTEAFF. In nucleotides, the CDR3 is TGTGCCAGCAGCCCATACACAGGGGGCACGTACACTGAAGCTTTCTTT. The chain has TRBV7-2 and TRBJ1-1, with 9 nucleotides matching TRBD1. Germline CDR1 SGHTA, CDR2 FQGNSA. Unmatched junction bases numbered 10, after V lost 5 bases and J lost 3 bases. This CDR3 is built from 16 residues.

Ten or more counts support this clonotype. J is TRBJ2-5 and V is TRBV4-2, with D perhaps matching TRBD1 or TRBD2 (5 bases each). Germline lookup yields CDR1 LGHNA and CDR2 YNFKEQ. V gave up 1 base and J gave up 5 bases, with 14 bases separating them. The CDR3 has 15 amino acids. The CDR3 spells CASSQVFGAGETQYF. CDR3 nucleotide sequence: TGTGCCAGCAGCCAAGTCTTCGGGGCCGGTGAGACCCAGTACTTC.

This clonotype was recorded many times. The gene calls are TRBV7-2 and TRBJ2-1, with unresolved D. There are 11 residues in the CDR3. Trimming pared 2 bases from V and 10 bases from J, leaving 6 bases between. CDR1 and CDR2 (germline): SGHTA, FQGNSA. CDR3 in amino acids: CASSLWTEQFF. CDR3 in DNA: TGTGCCAGCAGCTTATGGACGGAGCAGTTCTTC.

Many counts were recorded for this clonotype. V gene TRBV6-5 combines with J gene TRBJ1-2; no clear D. Trimming stripped 2 bases from V and 5 bases from J, with 12 bases between. The CDR3 has 14 amino acids. The V gene's germline CDR1 is MNHEY and CDR2 SVGAGI. CDR3: CASSYVAAQYGYTF. As DNA, the CDR3 is TGTGCCAGCAGTTACGTGGCAGCCCAATATGGCTACACCTTC.

The sample holds many counts of this clonotype. In nucleotides, the CDR3 is TGCGCCAGCAGCTTGGCCCCTAGCCCAGATACGCAGTATTTT. Amino acids: CASSLAPSPDTQYF. The J gene is TRBJ2-3, the V gene TRBV5-1; possible D gene TRBD2, 5 bases. Germline assignment: CDR1 SGHRS and CDR2 YFSETQ. The CDR3 extends over 14 amino acids. V shed 0 bases and J shed 4 bases, with 9 bases lying between them. Together with reference TRBV5-1 and TRBJ2-3, the CDR3 gives the full variable domain: KAGVTQTPRYLIKTRGQQVTLSCSPISGHRSVSWYQQTPGQGLQFLFEYFSETQRNKGNFPGRFSGRQFSNSRSEMNVSTLELGDSALYLCASSLAPSPDTQYFGPGTRLTVL.